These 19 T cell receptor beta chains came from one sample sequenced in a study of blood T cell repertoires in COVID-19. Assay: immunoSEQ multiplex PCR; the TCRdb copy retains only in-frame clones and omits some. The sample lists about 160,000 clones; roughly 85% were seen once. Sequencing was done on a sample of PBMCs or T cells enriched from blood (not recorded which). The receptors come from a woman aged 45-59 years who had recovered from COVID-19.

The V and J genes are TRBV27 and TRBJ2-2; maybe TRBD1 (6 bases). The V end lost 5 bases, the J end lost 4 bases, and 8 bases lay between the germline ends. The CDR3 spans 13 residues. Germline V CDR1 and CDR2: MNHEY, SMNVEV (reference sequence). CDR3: CASSPGATGELFF. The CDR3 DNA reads TGTGCCAGCAGTCCAGGGGCCACCGGGGAGCTGTTTTTT.

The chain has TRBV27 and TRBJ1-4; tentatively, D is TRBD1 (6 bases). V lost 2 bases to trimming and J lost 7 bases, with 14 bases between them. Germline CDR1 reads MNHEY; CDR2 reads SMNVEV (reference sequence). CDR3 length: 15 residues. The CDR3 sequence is CASSLAQGGGEKLFF. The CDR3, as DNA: TGTGCCAGCAGTTTAGCCCAGGGAGGGGGTGAAAAACTGTTTTTT.

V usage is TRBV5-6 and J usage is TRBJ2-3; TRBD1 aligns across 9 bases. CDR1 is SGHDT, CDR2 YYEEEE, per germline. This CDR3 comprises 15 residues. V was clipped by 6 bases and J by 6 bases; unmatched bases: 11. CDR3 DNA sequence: TGTGCCAGCACCGACCTACAGGGGGCTCGGGATACGCAGTATTTT. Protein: CASTDLQGARDTQYF. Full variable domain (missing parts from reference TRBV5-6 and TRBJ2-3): DAGVTQSPTHLIKTRGQQVTLRCSPKSGHDTVSWYQQALGQGPQFIFQYYEEEERQRGNFPDRFSGHQFPNYSSELNVNALLLGDSALYLCASTDLQGARDTQYFGPGTRLTVL.

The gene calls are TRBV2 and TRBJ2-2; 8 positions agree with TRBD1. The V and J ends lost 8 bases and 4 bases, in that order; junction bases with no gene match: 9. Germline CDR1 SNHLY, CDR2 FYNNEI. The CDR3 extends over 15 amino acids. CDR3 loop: CASSTGQGGTGELFF. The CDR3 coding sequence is TGTGCCAGCTCGACTGGACAGGGAGGCACCGGGGAGCTGTTTTTT.

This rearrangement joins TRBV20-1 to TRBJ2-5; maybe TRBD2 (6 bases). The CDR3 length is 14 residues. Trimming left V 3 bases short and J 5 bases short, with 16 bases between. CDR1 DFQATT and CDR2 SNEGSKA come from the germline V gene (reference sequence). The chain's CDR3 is CSASAGSGKETQYF. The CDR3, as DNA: TGCAGTGCTAGTGCGGGATCCGGGAAGGAGACCCAGTACTTC.

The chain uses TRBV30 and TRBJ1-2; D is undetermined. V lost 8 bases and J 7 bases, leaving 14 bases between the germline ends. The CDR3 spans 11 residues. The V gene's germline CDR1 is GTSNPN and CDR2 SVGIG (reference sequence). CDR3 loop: CARLGAGGYTF. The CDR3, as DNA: TGTGCCCGCCTCGGAGCCGGTGGCTACACCTTC.

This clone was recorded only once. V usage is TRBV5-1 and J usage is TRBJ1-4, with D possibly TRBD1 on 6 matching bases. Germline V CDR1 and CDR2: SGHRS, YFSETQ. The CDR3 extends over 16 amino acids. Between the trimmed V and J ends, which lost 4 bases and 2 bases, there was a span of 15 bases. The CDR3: CASSVGTTGTNEKLFF. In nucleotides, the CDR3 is TGCGCCAGCAGCGTTGGTACGACAGGTACTAATGAAAAACTGTTTTTT. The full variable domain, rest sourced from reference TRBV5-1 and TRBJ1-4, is KAGVTQTPRYLIKTRGQQVTLSCSPISGHRSVSWYQQTPGQGLQFLFEYFSETQRNKGNFPGRFSGRQFSNSRSEMNVSTLELGDSALYLCASSVGTTGTNEKLFFGSGTQLSVL.

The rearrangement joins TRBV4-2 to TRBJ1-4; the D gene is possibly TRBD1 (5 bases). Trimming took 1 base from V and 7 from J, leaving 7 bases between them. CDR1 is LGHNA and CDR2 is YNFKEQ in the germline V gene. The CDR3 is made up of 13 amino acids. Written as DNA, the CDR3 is TGTGCCAGCAGCCAAGGACAGAGTGAAAAACTGTTTTTT. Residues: CASSQGQSEKLFF.

The CDR3 here is CASSAAGDRGDTQYF. The CDR3 region has the DNA TGTGCCAGCAGCGCAGCAGGAGACAGGGGGGATACGCAGTATTTT. This chain uses TRBV9 with TRBJ2-3; 9 bases are a match to TRBD1. The CDR3 is made up of 15 amino acids. Germline V gene sequence: CDR1 SGDLS, CDR2 YYNGEE. Germline trimming cut 3 bases from V and 6 bases from J; bases unmatched to any gene: 8.

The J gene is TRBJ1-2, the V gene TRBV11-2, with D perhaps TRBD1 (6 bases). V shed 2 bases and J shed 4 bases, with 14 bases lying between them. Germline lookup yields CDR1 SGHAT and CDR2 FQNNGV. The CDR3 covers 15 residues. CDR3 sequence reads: CASSLLGGGSYGYTF. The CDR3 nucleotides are TGTGCCAGCAGCTTACTTGGGGGCGGGAGCTATGGCTACACCTTC.

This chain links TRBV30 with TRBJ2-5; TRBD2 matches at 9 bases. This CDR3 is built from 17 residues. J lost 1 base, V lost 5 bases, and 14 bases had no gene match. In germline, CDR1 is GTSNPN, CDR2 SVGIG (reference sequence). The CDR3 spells CAWATGLLAGSQETQYF. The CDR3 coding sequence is TGTGCCTGGGCGACAGGGCTACTAGCGGGCTCCCAAGAGACCCAGTACTTC.

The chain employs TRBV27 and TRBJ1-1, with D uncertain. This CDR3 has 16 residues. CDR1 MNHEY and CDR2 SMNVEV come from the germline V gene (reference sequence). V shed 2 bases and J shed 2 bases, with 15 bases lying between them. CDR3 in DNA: TGTGCCAGCAGTTTACGGAGTATCCGATCCAACACTGAAGCTTTCTTT. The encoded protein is CASSLRSIRSNTEAFF.

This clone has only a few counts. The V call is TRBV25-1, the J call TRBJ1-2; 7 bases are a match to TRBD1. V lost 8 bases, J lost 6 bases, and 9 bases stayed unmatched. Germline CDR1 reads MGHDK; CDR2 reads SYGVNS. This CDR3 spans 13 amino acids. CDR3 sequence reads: CASSLTGRDGYTF. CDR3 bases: TGTGCCAGCTCCCTGACAGGGCGAGATGGCTACACCTTC.

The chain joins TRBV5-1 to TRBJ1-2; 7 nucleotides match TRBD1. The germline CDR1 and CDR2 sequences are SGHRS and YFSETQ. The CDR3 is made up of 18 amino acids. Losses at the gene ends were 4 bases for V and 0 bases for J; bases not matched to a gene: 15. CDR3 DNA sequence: TGCGCCAGCAGCCAAGGCCTAACCCGGACAGGAGCTAACTATGGCTACACCTTC. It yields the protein CASSQGLTRTGANYGYTF.

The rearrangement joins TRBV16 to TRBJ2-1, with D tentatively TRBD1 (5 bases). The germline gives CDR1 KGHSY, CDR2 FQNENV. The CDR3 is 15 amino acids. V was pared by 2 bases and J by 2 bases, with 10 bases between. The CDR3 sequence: CASSQGQGPYNEQFF. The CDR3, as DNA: TGTGCCAGCAGCCAAGGGCAGGGCCCCTACAATGAGCAGTTCTTC.

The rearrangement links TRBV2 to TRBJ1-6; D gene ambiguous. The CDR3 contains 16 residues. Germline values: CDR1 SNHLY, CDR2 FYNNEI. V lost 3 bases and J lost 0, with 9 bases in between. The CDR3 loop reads CASSDEGHSYNSPLHF. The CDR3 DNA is TGTGCCAGCAGTGATGAGGGCCACTCCTATAATTCACCCCTCCACTTT.

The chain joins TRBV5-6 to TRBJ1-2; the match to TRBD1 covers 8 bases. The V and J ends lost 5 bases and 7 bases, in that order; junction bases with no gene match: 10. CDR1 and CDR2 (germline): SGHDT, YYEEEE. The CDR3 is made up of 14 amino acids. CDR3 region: CASSPFRGRGGYTF. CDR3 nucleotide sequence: TGTGCCAGCAGTCCTTTCAGGGGGCGAGGTGGCTACACCTTC.

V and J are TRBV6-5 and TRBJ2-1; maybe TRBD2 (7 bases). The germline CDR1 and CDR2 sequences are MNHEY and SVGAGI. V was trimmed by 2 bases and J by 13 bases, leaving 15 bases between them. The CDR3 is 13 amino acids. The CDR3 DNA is TGTGCCAGCAGTTACCTAGGGGGAGGGCCCCAGTTCTTC. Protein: CASSYLGGGPQFF.

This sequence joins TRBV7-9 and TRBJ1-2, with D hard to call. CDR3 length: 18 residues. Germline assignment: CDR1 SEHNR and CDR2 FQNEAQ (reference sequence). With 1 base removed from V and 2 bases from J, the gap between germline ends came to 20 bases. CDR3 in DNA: TGTGCCAGCAGCTTAGAATTCGGCAGGCTCTCCTTGAACTATGGCTACACCTTC. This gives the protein CASSLEFGRLSLNYGYTF.